A single sample gave rise to the 3 T cell receptor beta chains below, sequenced in a study of T cells in Graves' hyperthyroidism and ophthalmopathy. Authors of the study amplified TCR beta CDR3 regions from RNA transcripts. The HTBI primer set drove a first-round RT-PCR of the TCR CDR3. Each CDR3 protein is one row after TCRdb ran MiXCR on the multiplex PCR reads. Among under 250,000 distinct CDR3 sequences, 17% were seen once, and the ten largest hold roughly 55%. Material: blood. The receptors were gathered from a woman between 45 and 65 years old with Graves' hyperthyroidism.

This clonotype occurred many times. The chain is built from TRBV11-2 and TRBJ2-5; no clear D gene. The V gene lost 5 bases and the J gene lost 5 bases, with 12 bases spanning the gap. Per germline, CDR1 SGHAT and CDR2 FQNNGV. The CDR3 runs 13 residues. The CDR3: CASSVGSEETQYF. CDR3 DNA sequence: TGTGCCAGCAGCGTAGGGTCGGAGGAGACCCAGTACTTC.

In this sample, this clonotype turned up many times. The chain links TRBV12-3 or TRBV12-4 to TRBJ2-5, with 7 bases that match TRBD2. After removal of 8 bases from V and 7 bases from J, the junction contained 7 bases not matched to a gene. This CDR3 has 12 amino acids. CDR3 sequence (DNA): TGTGCCAGCCTTGCCAGGGAGGGGACCCAGTACTTC. Its protein is CASLAREGTQYF.

The sample holds many counts of this clonotype. The V call is TRBV7-9, the J call TRBJ2-5; perhaps TRBD2 as D (6 bases). The V end was cut by 5 bases, the J end by 3 bases, with 10 bases between. Per germline, CDR1 SEHNR and CDR2 FQNEAQ (reference sequence). This CDR3 spans 13 amino acids. The CDR3 here is CASSHREKETQYF. The CDR3 coding sequence is TGTGCCAGCAGCCACCGGGAGAAAGAGACCCAGTACTTC.